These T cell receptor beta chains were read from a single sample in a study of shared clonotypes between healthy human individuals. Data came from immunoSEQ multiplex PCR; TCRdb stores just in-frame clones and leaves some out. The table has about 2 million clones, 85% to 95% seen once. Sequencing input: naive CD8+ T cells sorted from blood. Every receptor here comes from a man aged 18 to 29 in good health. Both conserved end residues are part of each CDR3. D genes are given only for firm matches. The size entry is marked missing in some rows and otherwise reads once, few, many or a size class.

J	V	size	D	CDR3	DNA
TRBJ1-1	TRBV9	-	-	CASSVEVQNTEAFF	TGTGCCAGCAGCGTTGAGGTCCAGAACACTGAAGCTTTCTTT
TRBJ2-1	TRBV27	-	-	CASSRDFWNEQFF	TGTGCCAGCAGCCGGGACTTTTGGAATGAGCAGTTCTTC
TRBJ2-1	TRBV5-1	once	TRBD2	CASSGTGTSGVNEQFF	TGCGCCAGCAGCGGTACCGGGACTAGCGGGGTGAATGAGCAGTTCTTC
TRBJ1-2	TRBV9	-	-	CASSVGGYGYTF	TGTGCCAGCAGCGTGGGGGGCTATGGCTACACCTTC
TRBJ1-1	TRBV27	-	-	CASSLSTLGALGTEAFF	TGTGCCAGCAGTTTATCGACTTTGGGGGCGTTGGGCACTGAAGCTTTCTTT
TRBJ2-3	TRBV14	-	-	CASSLTSRSTDTQYF	TGTGCCAGCAGCCTGACAAGTAGGAGCACAGATACGCAGTATTTT
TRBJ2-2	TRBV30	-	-	CAWNLIISSGELFF	TGTGCCTGGAACCTAATCATCTCTAGCGGGGAGCTGTTTTTT
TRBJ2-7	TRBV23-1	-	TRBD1	CASSQLKGASYEQYF	TGCGCCAGCAGTCAATTGAAGGGGGCGTCATACGAGCAGTACTTC
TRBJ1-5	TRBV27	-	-	CASSLSGVEPQHF	TGTGCCAGCAGTTTGTCAGGGGTTGAGCCCCAGCATTTT
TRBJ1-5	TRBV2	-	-	CASSEWAVGTPQHF	TGTGCCAGCAGTGAATGGGCAGTGGGGACGCCCCAGCATTTT
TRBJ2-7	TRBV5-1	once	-	CASSFRDGLYEQYF	TGCGCCAGCAGCTTCCGGGACGGGCTCTACGAGCAGTACTTC
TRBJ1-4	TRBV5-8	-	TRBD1	CASSLGQGDEKLFF	TGTGCCAGCAGCCTGGGACAGGGAGATGAAAAACTGTTTTTT
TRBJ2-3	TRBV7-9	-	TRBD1	CASSFWGQGESTDTQYF	TGTGCCAGCAGCTTTTGGGGACAGGGCGAGAGCACAGATACGCAGTATTTT
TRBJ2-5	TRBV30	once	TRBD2	CACNSGGALETQYF	TGTGCCTGTAATAGCGGGGGGGCCTTGGAGACCCAGTACTTC
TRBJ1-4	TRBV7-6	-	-	CASSPRDGLQWGNEKLFF	TGTGCCAGCAGCCCCCGGGACGGCCTCCAGTGGGGTAATGAAAAACTGTTTTTT
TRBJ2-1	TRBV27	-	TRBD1	CASSLGGQGIDEQFF	TGTGCCAGCAGTTTAGGAGGACAGGGGATCGATGAGCAGTTCTTC
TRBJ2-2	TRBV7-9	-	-	CASSLGPTNTGELFF	TGTGCCAGCAGCTTAGGTCCTACGAACACCGGGGAGCTGTTTTTT
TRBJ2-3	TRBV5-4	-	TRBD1	CASSLKTGGMVTDTQYF	TGTGCCAGCAGCCTCAAAACAGGGGGCATGGTGACAGATACGCAGTATTTT
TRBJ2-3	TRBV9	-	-	CASSAPRLVQSDTQYF	TGTGCCAGCAGCGCCCCACGACTAGTACAGTCAGATACGCAGTATTTT
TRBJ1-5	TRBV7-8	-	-	CASAEELNQPQHF	TGTGCCAGCGCCGAAGAACTAAATCAGCCCCAGCATTTT
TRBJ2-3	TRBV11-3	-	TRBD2	CASSHSGTLDTQYF	TGTGCCAGCAGCCATAGCGGGACCTTAGATACGCAGTATTTT
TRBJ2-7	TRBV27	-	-	CASSPSLGGASYEQYF	TGTGCCAGCAGCCCCAGCCTCGGGGGTGCTTCCTACGAGCAGTACTTC
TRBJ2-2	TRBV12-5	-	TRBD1	CASGLGQGATGELFF	TGTGCTAGTGGTCTAGGACAGGGGGCGACCGGGGAGCTGTTTTTT
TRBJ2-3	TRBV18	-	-	CASSPPEGNLITDTQYF	TGTGCCAGCTCACCACCGGAAGGGAACTTAATCACAGATACGCAGTATTTT
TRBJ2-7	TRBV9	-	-	CASSLTGRLYEQYF	TGTGCCAGCAGTCTCACAGGGCGCTTGTACGAGCAGTACTTC
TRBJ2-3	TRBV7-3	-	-	CASSPSQDADTQYF	TGTGCCAGCAGCCCAAGTCAAGACGCAGATACGCAGTATTTT
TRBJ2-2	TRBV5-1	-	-	CASSFWTGELFF	TGCGCCAGCAGCTTTTGGACCGGGGAGCTGTTTTTT
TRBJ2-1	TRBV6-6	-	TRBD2	CASSYEGTSMDEQFF	TGTGCCAGCAGTTACGAGGGGACTAGCATGGATGAGCAGTTCTTC
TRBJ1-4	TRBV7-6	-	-	CASSYGNDEKLFF	TGTGCCAGCAGCTACGGCAACGATGAAAAACTGTTTTTT
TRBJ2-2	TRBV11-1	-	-	CASSLAELQGTGELFF	TGTGCCAGCAGCTTAGCGGAACTCCAGGGGACTGGGGAGCTGTTTTTT
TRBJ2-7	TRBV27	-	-	CASSGGQPYEQYF	TGTGCCAGCAGTGGCGGACAGCCCTACGAGCAGTACTTC
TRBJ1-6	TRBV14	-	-	CASSQVGDGYNSPLHF	TGTGCCAGCAGCCAAGTTGGGGACGGCTATAATTCACCCCTCCACTTT
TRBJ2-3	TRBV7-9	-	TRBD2	CASSLVGLAGDDTQYF	TGTGCCAGCAGCTTAGTAGGGCTAGCGGGAGATGATACGCAGTATTTT
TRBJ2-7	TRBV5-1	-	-	CASSLVSISYEQYF	TGCGCCAGCAGCTTGGTATCGATCTCCTACGAGCAGTACTTC
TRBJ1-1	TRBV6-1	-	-	CASIDTEAFF	TGTGCCAGCATTGACACTGAAGCTTTCTTT
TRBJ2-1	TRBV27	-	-	CASSSHYGDYNEQFF	TGTGCCAGCAGTTCCCACTATGGTGATTACAATGAGCAGTTCTTC
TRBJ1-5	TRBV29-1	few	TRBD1	CSVEGQGSEPQHF	TGCAGCGTTGAAGGACAGGGCAGCGAGCCCCAGCATTTT
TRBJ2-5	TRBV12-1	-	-	CASSFGLASGQETQYF	TGTGCCAGCAGCTTTGGACTAGCGAGCGGACAAGAGACCCAGTACTTC
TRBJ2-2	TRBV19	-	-	CASSTRKVQQNTGELFF	TGTGCCAGTAGTACCCGCAAAGTACAGCAGAACACCGGGGAGCTGTTTTTT
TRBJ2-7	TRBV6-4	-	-	CASSFRAWGGCEQYF	TGTGCCAGCAGTTTCCGGGCCTGGGGAGGCTGCGAGCAGTACTTC
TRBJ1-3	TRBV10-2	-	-	CASSDDLPGNTIYF	TGCGCCAGCAGTGACGACCTCCCTGGAAACACCATATATTTT
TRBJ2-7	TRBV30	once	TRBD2	CAWNIAGGFEQYF	TGTGCCTGGAACATAGCCGGGGGGTTCGAGCAGTACTTC
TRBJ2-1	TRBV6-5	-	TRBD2	CASSLAGNSYNEQFF	TGTGCCAGCTCGTTAGCGGGGAACTCCTACAATGAGCAGTTCTTC
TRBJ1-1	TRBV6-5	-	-	CASSSATNTEAFF	TGTGCCAGCAGTTCGGCAACTAACACTGAAGCTTTCTTT
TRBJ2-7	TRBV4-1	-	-	CASSQFPGAGIYEQYF	TGCGCCAGCAGCCAATTCCCGGGGGCGGGAATCTACGAGCAGTACTTC
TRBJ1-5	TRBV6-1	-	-	CASIIRVGSNQPQHF	TGTGCCAGCATCATCAGGGTAGGTAGCAATCAGCCCCAGCATTTT
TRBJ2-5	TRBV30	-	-	CAWTPGQIGETQYF	TGTGCCTGGACTCCTGGACAGATTGGGGAGACCCAGTACTTC
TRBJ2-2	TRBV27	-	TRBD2	CASSLFKGRDSTGELFF	TGTGCCAGCAGTTTATTCAAAGGGAGGGATAGCACCGGGGAGCTGTTTTTT
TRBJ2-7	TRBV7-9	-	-	CASSLDGWQDLSYEQYF	TGTGCCAGCAGCTTAGATGGTTGGCAGGATCTGTCCTACGAGCAGTACTTC
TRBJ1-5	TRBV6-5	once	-	CASSPEGAQPQHF	TGTGCCAGCAGTCCCGAAGGGGCCCAGCCCCAGCATTTT
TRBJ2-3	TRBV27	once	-	CASSLTVPGGDTQYF	TGTGCCAGCAGTTTAACGGTGCCGGGTGGAGATACGCAGTATTTT
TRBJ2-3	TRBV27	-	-	CASKILGGWGTDTQYF	TGTGCCAGCAAGATTTTGGGGGGCTGGGGCACAGATACGCAGTATTTT
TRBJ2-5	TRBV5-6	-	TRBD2	CASSRGLAGSPQETQYF	TGTGCCAGCAGCCGCGGGTTAGCGGGGAGTCCTCAAGAGACCCAGTACTTC
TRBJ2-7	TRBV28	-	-	CASRELEAYEQYF	TGTGCCAGCAGAGAGTTAGAAGCCTACGAGCAGTACTTC
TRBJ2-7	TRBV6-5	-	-	CATNERLGTYEQYF	TGTGCCACTAACGAACGACTAGGAACCTACGAGCAGTACTTC